Below, 21 T cell receptor beta chains from the same sample are listed, as sequenced in a study of blood T cell repertoires in COVID-19 (dated by TCRdb to 2020 to 2022). Receptors were amplified or captured by the immunoSEQ multiplex PCR assay. The immuneACCESS repertoire file appears here via TCRdb, limited to in-frame rearrangements. These files lack a portion of the clones; in checked studies, under half of the deficit traces to unresolved V genes, and the cause of the others is not known. For this sample there are around 100,000 clones; about 86% appear just once. The ten largest clones represent 2% to 3% of the sample. The specimen sequenced was PBMCs or T cells enriched from blood (not recorded which). Receptor source: a woman aged 50 to 60 who had recovered from COVID-19.

The chain has TRBV6-5 and TRBJ2-7, with 13 bases matching TRBD2. Trimming removed 7 bases from V and 6 bases from J; junction bases left unmatched: 9. From germline, CDR1 is MNHEY and CDR2 SVGAGI. This CDR3 has 15 amino acids. CDR3 sequence (DNA): TGTGCCAGCACCCCACCCGGGACTAGCGGGACCGAGCAGTACTTC. This sequence encodes CASTPPGTSGTEQYF.

The chain links TRBV6-4 to TRBJ1-2, with D hard to call. The CDR3 spans 13 residues. V lost 7 bases to trimming and J lost 0 bases, with 9 bases between them. Germline V lookup: CDR1 MRHNA, CDR2 SNTAGT. CDR3 in amino acids: CASTQETNYGYTF. CDR3 nucleotides: TGTGCCAGCACTCAGGAAACTAACTATGGCTACACCTTC.

The V call is TRBV3-1 (or the pseudogene TRBV3-2), the J call TRBJ2-7, with TRBD1 matching over 7 bases. CDR3 size: 15 residues. J lost 1 base, V lost 1 base, and 4 bases had no gene match. Germline loops: CDR1 LGHDT, CDR2 YNNKEL (reference sequence). CDR3 sequence reads: CASSQGTGYSYEQYF. Written as DNA, the CDR3 is TGTGCCAGCAGCCAAGGGACAGGCTATTCCTACGAGCAGTACTTC.

The V and J genes are TRBV28 and TRBJ2-3, with 7 bases matching TRBD2. Looked up from germline, CDR1 is MDHEN and CDR2 is SYDVKM. This CDR3 has 14 residues. V shed 6 bases and J 1 base; nucleotides not matched to a gene: 4. CDR3 sequence: CASRTSVGTDTQYF. As DNA, the CDR3 is TGTGCCAGCAGAACTAGCGTTGGCACAGATACGCAGTATTTT.

DNA for the CDR3: TGTGCCAGCAGCTTCGGGCAGGGGGCGTATGGCTACACCTTC. Its translation is CASSFGQGAYGYTF. The rearrangement uses TRBV7-2 and TRBJ1-2; TRBD1 aligns across 8 bases. This CDR3 region has 14 residues. From germline, CDR1 is SGHTA and CDR2 FQGNSA. V lost 3 bases, J lost 5 bases, and 5 bases stayed unmatched.

The chain recombines TRBV30 with TRBJ2-3; D possibly corresponds to TRBD1 (5 bases). V shed 0 bases and J shed 0 bases, with 13 bases lying between them. This CDR3 contains 16 residues. Germline V gene data show CDR1 as GTSNPN and CDR2 as SVGIG (reference sequence). The CDR3 loop is CAWSVGAVFSTDTQYF. CDR3 sequence (DNA): TGTGCCTGGAGTGTAGGGGCAGTTTTTAGCACAGATACGCAGTATTTT.

The chain joins TRBV29-1 to TRBJ2-7; maybe TRBD1 (6 bases). The germline gives CDR1 SQVTM, CDR2 ANQGSEA. The V end lost 4 bases, the J end lost 0 bases, and 10 bases lay between the germline ends. The CDR3 length is 13 residues. The CDR3 coding sequence is TGCAGCGTTGGACAGGATGGCTCCTACGAGCAGTACTTC. Translation gives CSVGQDGSYEQYF.

The chain recombines TRBV14 with TRBJ2-6; maybe TRBD2 (5 bases). This CDR3 spans 16 amino acids. Germline V gene data show CDR1 as SGHDN and CDR2 as FVKESK. Trimming left V 4 bases short and J 2 bases short, with 12 bases between. This chain's CDR3 is CASSPLIGTGANVLTF. The CDR3 DNA follows: TGTGCCAGCAGCCCATTAATCGGGACTGGGGCCAACGTCCTGACTTTC.

This rearrangement joins TRBV5-1 to TRBJ2-2; D not resolved. Trimming stripped 0 bases from V and 4 bases from J, with 10 bases between. The CDR3 has 15 residues. Germline-derived CDR1 and CDR2 are SGHRS and YFSETQ. The CDR3 DNA is TGCGCCAGCAGCTTGGAACCGAGAAGCACCGGGGAGCTGTTTTTT. It encodes CASSLEPRSTGELFF.

Only a few counts were recorded for this clone. The chain has TRBV28 and TRBJ2-1; 10 bases align to TRBD2. CDR3 length equals 16 residues. V lost 4 bases, J lost 4 bases, and 7 bases stayed unmatched. Germline V gives CDR1 MDHEN, CDR2 SYDVKM. CDR3 sequence reads: CASSSASGGGYNEQFF. In DNA form, the CDR3 reads TGTGCCAGCAGTTCCGCTAGCGGGGGTGGGTACAATGAGCAGTTCTTC.

In nucleotides, the CDR3 is TGCGCCAGCAGAGACAGGGGATGGGCCAAAAACATTCAGTACTTC. Encoded protein: CASRDRGWAKNIQYF. The chain recombines TRBV10-2 with TRBJ2-4; 8 bases align to TRBD1. This CDR3 has 15 residues. V lost 6 bases, J lost 1 base, and 5 bases stayed unmatched. The germline CDR1 and CDR2 sequences are WSHSY and SAAADI.

This rearrangement joins TRBV7-9 to TRBJ2-3; TRBD1 aligns across 7 bases. The V gene's germline CDR1 is SEHNR and CDR2 FQNEAQ (reference sequence). Trimming took 4 bases from V and 0 from J; bases not matched to a gene: 7. The CDR3 contains 16 residues. Written as DNA, the CDR3 is TGTGCCAGCAGCTCACGACAGGGCTATAGCACAGATACGCAGTATTTT. This sequence encodes CASSSRQGYSTDTQYF.

The V and J genes are TRBV9 and TRBJ2-2; 12 nucleotides agree with TRBD2. The trim removed 0 bases at V and 8 bases at J, leaving 8 bases unmatched. Germline values: CDR1 SGDLS, CDR2 YYNGEE. The length of the CDR3 is 17 residues. CDR3 amino acids: CASSVVGSGLAGGELFF. DNA for the CDR3: TGTGCCAGCAGCGTAGTGGGTAGCGGACTAGCGGGAGGGGAGCTGTTTTTT.

The rearrangement joins TRBV5-4 to TRBJ2-7, with D possibly matching TRBD2 (6 bases). Germline-derived CDR1 and CDR2 are SGHNT and YYREEE (reference sequence). The CDR3 is made up of 14 amino acids. V was clipped by 5 bases and J by 4 bases, with 16 bases between them. The CDR3 sequence is CASSHSGSGYEQYF. The CDR3 DNA reads as TGTGCCAGCAGTCACTCCGGGAGCGGTTACGAGCAGTACTTC.

About this clone: The same CDR3 arises from other DNA sequences in this sample as well. The rearrangement joins TRBV12-3 or TRBV12-4 to TRBJ1-6; D gene unclear. The CDR3 extends over 12 amino acids. Trimming left V 3 bases short and J 7 bases short, with 4 bases between. The CDR3 coding sequence is TGTGCCAGCAGTTTTTCGAATTCACCCCTCCACTTT. Its protein product is CASSFSNSPLHF.

The chain has TRBV27 and TRBJ1-6; no definite D call. The germline V gene has CDR1 MNHEY and CDR2 SMNVEV (reference sequence). The CDR3 is 13 amino acids. Trimming removed 5 bases at V and 6 bases at J, with 8 bases between. The CDR3 is CASSPEGNSPLHF. The DNA of the CDR3 is TGTGCCAGCAGTCCGGAGGGTAATTCACCCCTCCACTTT.

This clone was observed a handful of times. The chain has TRBV2 and TRBJ1-6; D remains unclear. V was trimmed by 6 bases and J by 7 bases, leaving 4 bases between them. Germline CDR1 reads SNHLY; CDR2 reads FYNNEI. The CDR3 loop spans 11 amino acids. CDR3 nucleotide sequence: TGTGCCAGCAGCGAGAATTCACCCCTCCACTTT. Its translation is CASSENSPLHF.

The rearrangement joins TRBV27 to TRBJ2-7; D is perhaps TRBD1 (7 bases). Trimming left V 2 bases short and J 0 bases short, with 17 bases between. This CDR3 region has 17 residues. Germline CDR1 and CDR2: MNHEY and SMNVEV (reference sequence). The CDR3 reads CASSLRRDSSSSYEQYF. CDR3 bases: TGTGCCAGCAGTTTACGGCGGGACAGCTCAAGCTCCTACGAGCAGTACTTC.

This clone was detected only a few times. V and J are TRBV19 and TRBJ1-5, with 7 bases aligning to TRBD1. The CDR3 totals 15 residues. The V gene end was trimmed by 6 bases and the J gene end by 3 bases; junction bases not matched to a gene: 8. Looked up from germline, CDR1 is LNHDA and CDR2 is SQIVND (reference sequence). DNA for the CDR3: TGTGCCAGTAGCGCCGGGACAGCGGACAATCAGCCCCAGCATTTT. It translates to CASSAGTADNQPQHF.

The chain has TRBV5-4 and TRBJ1-6, with D possibly being TRBD1 (5 bases). Per the germline V gene, CDR1 is SGHNT and CDR2 is YYREEE (reference sequence). The CDR3 spans 15 residues. V gave up 0 bases and J gave up 6 bases, with 10 bases separating them. For the CDR3, the DNA is TGTGCCAGCAGCTTGGAAGGGGATTCTAATTCACCCCTCCACTTT. Its protein product is CASSLEGDSNSPLHF. The variable domain in full, with the rest retrieved from reference TRBV5-4 and TRBJ1-6, is ETGVTQSPTHLIKTRGQQVTLRCSSQSGHNTVSWYQQALGQGPQFIFQYYREEENGRGNFPPRFSGLQFPNYSSELNVNALELDDSALYLCASSLEGDSNSPLHFGNGTRLTVT.

The chain combines TRBV6-6 with TRBJ1-6, with D hard to call. Trimming removed 10 bases from V and 10 bases from J, with 14 bases in between. Germline CDR1 is MNHNY and CDR2 is SVGAGI (reference sequence). The CDR3 contains 12 residues. The CDR3 loop reads CATSGVRSPLHF. The CDR3, as DNA: TGTGCCACCTCGGGAGTCAGATCACCCCTCCACTTT.